This record concerns one T cell receptor beta chain sequence. The antigen is undetermined. Clones were read by immunoSEQ multiplex PCR, and TCRdb kept only the in-frame ones, dropping some. The table shows about 10,000 clones, with roughly 80% occurring only once. These data originate in a study of STAT5B mutations in CD4+ large granular lymphocyte leukemia. Study-level results: TRBV06-family usage was enriched in top patient clones (8/27) versus controls (2/35).

The CDR3 runs 12 residues. CDR1 is SEHNR and CDR2 is FQNEAQ in the germline V gene (reference sequence). V was clipped by 5 bases and J by 5 bases, with 9 bases between them. J is TRBJ2-5 and V is TRBV7-9, with D possibly being TRBD2 (5 bases). The sequencing input was PBMCs. The source of this sequence is a man in his fifties or sixties with CD4+ T-cell large granular lymphocyte leukemia. DNA for the CDR3: TGTGCCAGCAGCACCGGGGTGGAGACCCAGTACTTC. This encodes CASSTGVETQYF.